The source of this TCR beta chain is a study of CXCR3-negative and CXCR3-positive naive CD8 T cells. Study details: The libraries yielded about 135 million TRB reads, about 1.5 +/- 0.3 million each.

For this clonotype: Its antigen is not identified.

The CDR3 length is 17 residues. The TRB cDNA libraries were prepared by 5' RACE with UMI labels. TCRdb reanalyzed the 5' RACE reads and collapses them to one entry per CDR3 protein, without DNA. The sample yields some 130,000 distinct CDR3 sequences, of which the top ten take up roughly 0.41%. Findings and limits, study-wide: CXCR3-positive naive cells carried more hydrophobic TRB CDR3s than CXCR3-negative naive cells did.

Sample: naive CXCR3+ CD8+ T cells from blood. Subset specified: CD45RO-CCR7+CD27+CD95- naive CD8+ T cells expressing CXCR3 (TNR3+). J is TRBJ2-2 and V is TRBV21-1; without DNA, the TCRdb call of TRBD2 cannot be checked. TRBV21-1 is deemed a pseudogene. This TCR came from a human donor in good health. Some clones in this sample may be carry-over from other donors' samples. CDR3 in amino acids: CASSETSGRGDTGELFF.